Listed below are T cell receptor beta chains from one sample, sequenced in a study of neurological immune-mediated disorders. TCRdb redid the calling of the 5' RACE reads with MiXCR, one entry per CDR3 protein. The data contain 70,000 to 95,000 distinct CDR3 sequences, about 15% of them seen just once; the ten biggest clones take up 15%. The material sequenced was PBMCs. Every receptor here comes from a woman aged 40 to 50 in good health. Both conserved end residues are trimmed from each CDR3.

V	J	CDR3
TRBV5-5	TRBJ2-4	ASSHTPGGRNIQY
TRBV20-1	TRBJ2-1	SARSPTAGDYNEQF
TRBV20-1	TRBJ1-2	SATGQGDYGYT
TRBV6-2/TRBV6-3	TRBJ1-1	ASRPGSAEAF
TRBV20-1	TRBJ1-1	SASMGMNTEAF
TRBV5-5	TRBJ2-5	ASSRRLVGGGETQY
TRBV4-1	TRBJ1-2	ASSQRTGGYGYT
TRBV20-1	TRBJ1-5	SATQGMGQPQH
TRBV20-1	TRBJ1-1	SARDIGRQGRGEAF
TRBV4-2	TRBJ2-7	ASSPDRSAYEQY
TRBV29-1	TRBJ1-2	SVEDQGTDGYT
TRBV5-1	TRBJ2-5	ASSSELAGGQETQY
TRBV6-1	TRBJ1-1	ASRVQGVAEAF
TRBV12-3/TRBV12-4	TRBJ2-5	ASRLGTSGMLQETQY
TRBV5-1	TRBJ2-3	ASQSSGASDTQY
TRBV5-6	TRBJ2-3	ASSWRLAGGSTDTQY
TRBV7-2	TRBJ1-3	ASTYLSGNTIY
TRBV30	TRBJ1-1	AGGMVMNTEAF
TRBV5-1	TRBJ2-7	ASSGTGNNEQY
TRBV5-1	TRBJ2-1	ASSFGLGVYEQF
TRBV5-1	TRBJ2-2	ASSLAPDDTGELF
TRBV6-1	TRBJ2-1	ASRFTYNEQF
TRBV5-1	TRBJ1-2	ASSPTNPGTFNYGYT